The 17 T cell receptor beta chains in this list originate from one sample, sequenced in a study of blood T cell repertoires in COVID-19. Data came from immunoSEQ multiplex PCR; TCRdb stores just in-frame clones and leaves some out. The repertoire has about 180,000 clones, 70% to 90% of them found once; the top ten carry around 5%. Sequenced: peripheral blood. These receptors originate from a woman aged 50 to 60 with COVID-19, enrolled during active disease.

The chain joins TRBV2 to TRBJ1-1; 10 positions match TRBD1. CDR1 is SNHLY and CDR2 is FYNNEI in the germline V gene. J lost 5 bases, V lost 3 bases, and 9 bases had no gene match. The CDR3 totals 16 residues. For the CDR3, the DNA is TGTGCCAGCAGTGATGTCTGGGGACAGGGGATAACTGAAGCTTTCTTT. Protein sequence: CASSDVWGQGITEAFF.

V gene TRBV11-3 combines with J gene TRBJ2-5; a possible D gene is TRBD2 (6 bases). V was shortened by 5 bases and J by 1 base, with 20 bases between the two germline ends. The CDR3 is made up of 17 amino acids. Germline assignment: CDR1 SGHNT and CDR2 YENEEA. The CDR3 DNA is TGTGCCAGCAGCAACCTTGCGGGGAGTGGAGGCCAAGAGACCCAGTACTTC. It specifies CASSNLAGSGGQETQYF.

The chain carries TRBV28 and TRBJ1-2; no clear D. Germline V lookup: CDR1 MDHEN, CDR2 SYDVKM. The CDR3 spans 13 residues. Trimming stripped 7 bases from V and 6 bases from J, with 15 bases between. For the CDR3, the DNA is TGTGCCAGCACCTTCCGTAGAGGGAATGGCTACACCTTC. It yields the protein CASTFRRGNGYTF.

The rearrangement links TRBV30 to TRBJ1-5, with a tentative D call TRBD1 (5 bases). V dropped 4 bases and J dropped 5 bases, with 12 bases sitting between them. The germline gives CDR1 GTSNPN, CDR2 SVGIG (reference sequence). The CDR3 consists of 13 residues. This CDR3 is CAWTGNQDQPQHF. In DNA form, the CDR3 reads TGTGCCTGGACAGGGAATCAGGATCAGCCCCAGCATTTT.

The genes are TRBV3-1 (or the pseudogene TRBV3-2) and TRBJ1-4; D perhaps matches TRBD1 (5 bases). V was clipped by 4 bases and J by 7 bases, with 16 bases between them. Germline lookup yields CDR1 LGHDT and CDR2 YNNKEL (reference sequence). The CDR3 is made up of 15 amino acids. Here the CDR3 reads CASSLMRGVGEKLFF. CDR3 sequence (DNA): TGTGCCAGCAGCCTCATGCGGGGGGTTGGTGAAAAACTGTTTTTT.

The CDR3 nucleotides read TGTGCCTGGAGTGCTCTGAGCAATCAGCCCCAGCATTTT. It specifies CAWSALSNQPQHF. The rearrangement links TRBV30 to TRBJ1-5; D is unresolved. V lost 1 base and J lost 1, with 5 bases in between. The CDR3 covers 13 residues. Germline V gives CDR1 GTSNPN, CDR2 SVGIG (reference sequence). Using reference TRBV30 and TRBJ1-5 for the parts outside the CDR3, the full variable domain is SQTIHQWPATLVQPVGSPLSLECTVEGTSNPNLYWYRQAAGRGLQLLFYSVGIGQISSEVPQNLSASRPQDRQFILSSKKLLLSDSGFYLCAWSALSNQPQHFGDGTRLSIL.

For the CDR3, the DNA is TGTGCCAGTAGTAGCCGGGCCGGGGATTCACCCCTCCACTTT. Protein: CASSSRAGDSPLHF. The chain combines TRBV19 with TRBJ1-6; D is unresolved. The germline CDR1 and CDR2 sequences are LNHDA and SQIVND (reference sequence). The CDR3 is 14 amino acids. The ends were cut back, 4 bases at V and 8 bases at J, with 12 bases in the middle.

The chain recombines TRBV7-9 with TRBJ2-7; D is ambiguous. The CDR3 loop spans 15 amino acids. Trimming pared 0 bases from V and 2 bases from J, leaving 11 bases between. The germline V gene encodes CDR1 SEHNR and CDR2 FQNEAQ (reference sequence). The CDR3 nucleotides are TGTGCCAGCAGCTTAGCGAGCGCGGTTACCTACGAGCAGTACTTC. Amino acid sequence: CASSLASAVTYEQYF.

V gene TRBV3-1 (or the pseudogene TRBV3-2) combines with J gene TRBJ2-5, with TRBD1 matching 7 bases. The germline V gene has CDR1 LGHDT and CDR2 YNNKEL (reference sequence). CDR3 length equals 13 residues. After removal of 3 bases from V and 5 bases from J, the junction contained 3 bases not matched to a gene. CDR3 nucleotides: TGTGCCAGCAGCCAGACACAGGGGGAGACCCAGTACTTC. This codes for CASSQTQGETQYF.

V gene TRBV5-6 combines with J gene TRBJ2-1, with D possibly TRBD2 on 6 matching bases. Trimming shortened V by 4 bases and J by 5 bases, and 10 bases separated the two germline ends. This CDR3 is 13 amino acids long. From germline, CDR1 is SGHDT and CDR2 YYEEEE. CDR3: CASSPRLDNEQFF. The CDR3 nucleotides read TGTGCCAGCAGCCCTAGACTAGACAATGAGCAGTTCTTC.

The rearrangement links TRBV10-3 to TRBJ2-3; 16 bases agree with TRBD2. Per germline, CDR1 ENHRY and CDR2 SYGVKD. CDR3 length: 14 residues. Unmatched junction bases numbered 2, after V lost 10 bases and J lost 4 bases. CDR3 residues: CATGTSGGADTQYF. The DNA of the CDR3 is TGTGCCACGGGGACTAGCGGGGGGGCAGATACGCAGTATTTT.

The chain links TRBV4-1 to TRBJ1-6; TRBD1 agrees at 9 bases. V lost 3 bases and J lost 3; bases outside the gene matches: 6. This CDR3 has 17 amino acids. In germline, CDR1 is MGHRA, CDR2 YSYEKL. CDR3 nucleotides: TGCGCCAGCAGCCAGAACCCGACAGGGGGCTATAATTCACCCCTCCACTTT. Translated, it gives CASSQNPTGGYNSPLHF.

This rearrangement joins TRBV4-1 to TRBJ1-5, with TRBD1 as a possible D gene (6 bases). V lost 1 base, J lost 0 bases, and 10 bases lay in between. The CDR3 runs 16 residues. Germline-derived CDR1 and CDR2 are MGHRA and YSYEKL. The CDR3 here is CASSQVAGVSNQPQHF. In DNA, the CDR3 is TGCGCCAGCAGCCAAGTAGCAGGGGTTAGCAATCAGCCCCAGCATTTT.

The chain recombines TRBV7-9 with TRBJ2-3, with a possible D match to TRBD2 (7 bases). Per germline, CDR1 SEHNR and CDR2 FQNEAQ (reference sequence). Trimming left V 5 bases short and J 5 bases short, with 20 bases between. There are 16 residues in the CDR3. The CDR3, as DNA: TGTGCCAGCAGCCAACGGGCGGGGGCGCGGTTAGATACGCAGTATTTT. Amino acid sequence: CASSQRAGARLDTQYF.

This clone showed up just once. The chain carries TRBV7-2 and TRBJ1-2; weak D call: TRBD1 (6 bases). The CDR3 totals 14 residues. V lost 1 base, J lost 7 bases, and 13 bases lay in between. Germline CDR1 SGHTA, CDR2 FQGNSA. CDR3 DNA: TGTGCCAGCAGCTTAGGGACAGATACTGTTGGCTACACCTTC. Translation: CASSLGTDTVGYTF.

The V gene is TRBV7-9, the J gene TRBJ1-5; D is perhaps TRBD1 (5 bases). V gave up 8 bases and J gave up 2 bases, with 7 bases separating them. Germline loops: CDR1 SEHNR, CDR2 FQNEAQ (reference sequence). This CDR3 is built from 12 residues. The CDR3 DNA sequence: TGTGCCAGCGGGGGGGGCAATCAGCCCCAGCATTTT. Translation: CASGGGNQPQHF.

This chain joins TRBV11-3 and TRBJ2-4; 9 bases align to TRBD1. Unmatched junction bases numbered 17, after V lost 5 bases and J lost 9 bases. Germline V lookup: CDR1 SGHNT, CDR2 YENEEA. CDR3 length: 17 residues. DNA of the CDR3: TGTGCCAGCAGCCCACATGGGACAGGGAGGGAAGGGGGCATTCAGTACTTC. It encodes CASSPHGTGREGGIQYF.